The clone carrying this TCR beta chain was observed a few times. Assay used: immunoSEQ multiplex PCR; TCRdb lists only in-frame clones, some missing. The sample has about 660,000 clones; 70% to 90% are singletons. This sample is part of a study of shared T cell receptors in the human thymus. V was shortened by 7 bases and J by 7 bases, with 23 bases between the two germline ends. In germline, CDR1 is SGHTA, CDR2 FQGTGA. This CDR3 is 15 amino acids long. These sequences were also reported in another study, on human thymus T cells. That source adds: Thymus pieces cut out during corrective heart surgery were the tissue that was used. Thymic and blood repertoires seemed to show skewed V and J gene use. Thymic repertoires from unrelated individuals overlapped highly, related research reported.

Material: thymocytes. The sequence derives from a boy under two years old with a congenital heart defect. The chain joins TRBV7-3 to TRBJ2-7; D may be TRBD2 (6 bases). The CDR3 spells CASNNPGLPGSEQYF. The CDR3 DNA reads TGTGCCAGCAACAACCCGGGACTGCCAGGATCTGAGCAGTACTTC.